Following are 24 T cell receptor beta chains from one sample sequenced in a study of OX40 agonist ivuxolimab in advanced cancers. The method was immunoSEQ multiplex PCR; TCRdb's version includes in-frame clones alone and lacks a portion of them. This table holds 100,000 to 130,000 clones, around 90% found once. Sequences were derived from CD4+ or CD8+ T cells sorted from blood, sampled in a trial of the OX40 agonist ivuxolimab. Source of these receptors: an adult with an advanced solid tumor such as melanoma, head and neck, liver or kidney cancer.

V gene TRBV5-8 combines with J gene TRBJ1-4; 9 nucleotides line up with TRBD1. With V trimmed by 4 bases and J by 8 bases, 6 bases remained unmatched. In germline, CDR1 is SGHTS, CDR2 YDEGEE. The CDR3 extends over 14 amino acids. Written as DNA, the CDR3 is TGTGCCAGCAGCCCGGGACAGGGAGGAGAAAAACTGTTTTTT. Protein product: CASSPGQGGEKLFF.

This clone was seen just once. The gene calls are TRBV30 and TRBJ1-5; TRBD1 might be the D (5 bases). V gave up 2 bases and J gave up 3 bases, with 8 bases separating them. The CDR3 has 13 amino acids. Germline assignment: CDR1 GTSNPN and CDR2 SVGIG (reference sequence). Written as DNA, the CDR3 is TGTGCCTGGAGTACACAGGACAATCAGCCCCAGCATTTT. This translates into CAWSTQDNQPQHF.

The chain links TRBV6-1 to TRBJ2-4, with 9 bases fitting TRBD1. CDR1 and CDR2 from the germline V gene are MNHNS and SASEGT. This CDR3 has 15 amino acids. V trimming: 5 bases; J trimming: 0 bases; junction bases outside the gene matches: 2. This chain's CDR3 is CASSPGQGAKNIQYF. In nucleotides, the CDR3 is TGTGCCAGCAGTCCGGGACAGGGAGCCAAAAACATTCAGTACTTC.

The gene calls are TRBV7-3 and TRBJ2-2; D is ambiguous. Germline V gene lookup returns CDR1 SGHTA and CDR2 FQGTGA. The length of the CDR3 is 13 residues. V was pared by 2 bases and J by 2 bases, with 3 bases between. CDR3: CASSLPNTGELFF. CDR3 in DNA: TGTGCCAGCAGCTTACCAAACACCGGGGAGCTGTTTTTT.

The genes are TRBV21-1 and TRBJ2-7; the D call in the table, TRBD1, was not verified against the DNA. TRBV21-1 is a pseudogene locus. The CDR3 loop spans 16 amino acids. Here the CDR3 reads CASSRDRTRGNYEQYF. The DNA of the CDR3 is TGTGCCAGCAGCCGGGACAGGACTCGCGGCAACTACGAGCAGTACTTC.

V gene TRBV4-1 combines with J gene TRBJ1-5, with 9 bases aligning to TRBD1. With 1 base clipped from V and 6 bases from J, the junction kept 7 bases outside the gene matches. Germline V gene lookup returns CDR1 MGHRA and CDR2 YSYEKL. The CDR3 spans 16 residues. Here the CDR3 DNA reads TGCGCCAGCAGCCAAGTTGGGGGGACAGGGAGTCAGCCCCAGCATTTT. Residues: CASSQVGGTGSQPQHF.

The table lists this clone with a count of one. The genes are TRBV4-1 and TRBJ1-1; D unresolved. Germline V gene data show CDR1 as MGHRA and CDR2 as YSYEKL. CDR3 length: 14 amino acids. V was clipped by 1 base and J by 9 bases, with 15 bases between them. The CDR3 nucleotides are TGCGCCAGCAGCCAAGGTTGGACCACCGGTCAAGCTTTCTTT. This translates into CASSQGWTTGQAFF.

This clone was seen a single time. The chain combines TRBV5-1 with TRBJ2-7; 12 nucleotides align to TRBD2. Germline trimming cut 3 bases from V and 5 bases from J; bases unmatched to any gene: 6. This CDR3 is 15 amino acids long. Per germline, CDR1 SGHRS and CDR2 YFSETQ. CDR3 amino acids: CASSSTSGRTHEQYF. The DNA of the CDR3 is TGCGCCAGCAGCTCGACTAGCGGGAGAACCCACGAGCAGTACTTC.

Regarding this clone: One junction end disagrees with the germline gene, perhaps due to a read error. The chain is built from TRBV9 and TRBJ1-2, with a possible D match to TRBD1 (5 bases). This CDR3 is 9 amino acids long. In germline, CDR1 is SGDLS, CDR2 YYNGEE. The CDR3 protein is CASSVWGIF. DNA for the CDR3: TGTGCCAGCAGCGTTTGGGGGATTTTC.

This chain connects TRBV21-1 to TRBJ2-7; TRBD2, the table's D call, lacks a check against the DNA. TRBV21-1 is given as a pseudogene. The CDR3 runs 21 residues. CDR3 residues: CASSSRPQVRLDYLGYYEQYF. The CDR3 DNA is TGTGCCAGCAGCTCCCGACCGCAGGTTAGGTTGGACTACCTCGGGTACTACGAGCAGTACTTC.

This clone has a handful of counts. The chain joins TRBV9 to TRBJ2-5; either TRBD1 or TRBD2 may fit D (5 bases each). The V end lost 0 bases, the J end lost 3 bases, and 21 bases lay between the germline ends. The CDR3 spans 18 residues. The germline V gene has CDR1 SGDLS and CDR2 YYNGEE. CDR3 DNA sequence: TGTGCCAGCAGCGTAGCCCCGCTTGGGGGTTTGGGAAAAGAGACCCAGTACTTC. Encoded protein: CASSVAPLGGLGKETQYF.

This chain joins TRBV19 and TRBJ2-5; perhaps D is TRBD1 or TRBD2 (6 bases each). In germline, CDR1 is LNHDA, CDR2 SQIVND (reference sequence). V was trimmed by 9 bases and J by 2 bases, leaving 13 bases between them. The CDR3 runs 13 residues. The CDR3 loop is CASRGGNQETQYF. CDR3 nucleotides: TGTGCCAGCCGAGGGGGGAATCAAGAGACCCAGTACTTC.

This rearrangement joins TRBV2 to TRBJ2-7; 9 bases match TRBD1. Trimming removed 7 bases from V and 6 bases from J; junction bases left unmatched: 16. CDR1 is SNHLY and CDR2 is FYNNEI in the germline V gene. This CDR3 is built from 16 residues. The CDR3 coding sequence is TGTGCCAGCACCAGAACGGGGACAGGGCCGCTGGGCGAGCAGTACTTC. This sequence encodes CASTRTGTGPLGEQYF.

In its sample, this clone was seen a few times. The chain uses TRBV7-9 and TRBJ2-7, with D hard to call. Germline V gives CDR1 SEHNR, CDR2 FQNEAQ (reference sequence). The V end lost 2 bases, the J end lost 0 bases, and 2 bases lay between the germline ends. The CDR3 contains 12 residues. For the CDR3, the DNA is TGTGCCAGCAGCTTAACCTCCTACGAGCAGTACTTC. It is translated as CASSLTSYEQYF.

This sequence joins TRBV5-1 and TRBJ2-5; TRBD1 matches at 11 bases. The germline CDR1 and CDR2 sequences are SGHRS and YFSETQ. The length of the CDR3 is 15 residues. With 2 bases clipped from V and 3 bases from J, the junction kept 3 bases outside the gene matches. CDR3 nucleotides: TGCGCCAGCAGCTTCCGGACAGGGGGCGAAGAGACCCAGTACTTC. Protein product: CASSFRTGGEETQYF.

V gene TRBV13 combines with J gene TRBJ2-2; 7 nucleotides agree with TRBD2. This CDR3 is 14 amino acids long. V gave up 6 bases and J gave up 7 bases; unmatched junction bases: 8. Germline CDR1 is PRHDT and CDR2 is FYEKMQ (reference sequence). CDR3 in amino acids: CASRLREAVGELFF. The CDR3 nucleotides read TGTGCCAGCAGGTTACGGGAGGCGGTCGGGGAGCTGTTTTTT.

The chain joins TRBV10-3 to TRBJ1-4, with TRBD1 matching 9 bases. Germline assignment: CDR1 ENHRY and CDR2 SYGVKD. The V and J ends lost 3 bases and 4 bases, in that order; junction bases with no gene match: 6. The CDR3 has 16 residues. The CDR3 DNA reads TGTGCCATCAGTGACCGAGACAGGGGGGTTAATGAAAAACTGTTTTTT. Protein sequence: CAISDRDRGVNEKLFF.

This sequence joins TRBV25-1 and TRBJ2-7; D perhaps matches TRBD1 (6 bases). This CDR3 comprises 17 residues. The V end lost 4 bases, the J end lost 2 bases, and 21 bases lay between the germline ends. Per the germline V gene, CDR1 is MGHDK and CDR2 is SYGVNS. CDR3 region: CASSGALGQIRAYEQYF. DNA for the CDR3: TGTGCCAGCAGTGGGGCCTTAGGACAGATAAGGGCCTACGAGCAGTACTTC.

The chain uses TRBV15 and TRBJ2-3; D is undetermined. The CDR3 consists of 13 residues. Germline lookup yields CDR1 LNHNV and CDR2 YYDKDF (reference sequence). The V gene lost 1 base and the J gene lost 4 bases, with 6 bases spanning the gap. CDR3 sequence reads: CATSRGGADTQYF. Written as DNA, the CDR3 is TGTGCCACCAGCAGAGGTGGGGCAGATACGCAGTATTTT. The full variable domain, rest sourced from reference TRBV15 and TRBJ2-3, is DAMVIQNPRYQVTQFGKPVTLSCSQTLNHNVMYWYQQKSSQAPKLLFHYYDKDFNNEADTPDNFQSRRPNTSFCFLDIRSPGLGDTAMYLCATSRGGADTQYFGPGTRLTVL.

The rearrangement uses TRBV6-5 and TRBJ1-3; 7 positions match TRBD1. After removal of 2 bases from V and 2 bases from J, the junction contained 6 bases not matched to a gene. Germline CDR1 MNHEY, CDR2 SVGAGI. The CDR3 has 16 residues. The CDR3 sequence: CASSYGWGQPGNTIYF. CDR3 in DNA: TGTGCCAGCAGTTACGGATGGGGACAGCCTGGAAACACCATATATTTT.

The chain carries TRBV10-3 and TRBJ2-5; D is ambiguous. This CDR3 region has 12 residues. CDR1 ENHRY and CDR2 SYGVKD come from the germline V gene. Trimming cost V 4 bases and J 1 base, with 4 bases left between them. DNA for the CDR3: TGTGCCATCAGTGGTCCCCAAGAGACCCAGTACTTC. It is translated as CAISGPQETQYF.

V is TRBV5-1 and J is TRBJ1-2; possible D gene TRBD1, 5 bases. V was cut by 2 bases and J by 4 bases, with 12 bases left in between. The CDR3 has 14 residues. Germline-derived CDR1 and CDR2 are SGHRS and YFSETQ. The CDR3 protein is CASSLGEGLYGYTF. The CDR3 DNA reads as TGCGCCAGCAGCTTAGGGGAGGGTCTCTATGGCTACACCTTC.

This clone was recorded once. The CDR3 loop reads CASSLDEGGLSTEAFF. CDR3 nucleotides: TGCGCCAGCAGCTTGGACGAGGGGGGATTGAGCACTGAAGCTTTCTTT. The chain links TRBV5-1 to TRBJ1-1; a possible D gene is TRBD1 (6 bases). The CDR3 totals 16 residues. Per the germline V gene, CDR1 is SGHRS and CDR2 is YFSETQ. V was pared by 0 bases and J by 4 bases, with 16 bases between.

This chain links TRBV7-3 with TRBJ1-1; 7 bases are a match to TRBD1. J gave up 10 bases and V 5 bases, and 13 bases lay outside the gene matches. This CDR3 contains 14 residues. Germline V lookup: CDR1 SGHTA, CDR2 FQGTGA. The CDR3 loop reads CASSREDRAGPAFF. The CDR3 region has the DNA TGTGCCAGCAGCCGTGAAGACAGGGCCGGGCCAGCTTTCTTT.